A selection of T cell receptor beta chains follows, all from one sample in a study of early stage breast cancer tumors. Produced via immunoSEQ multiplex PCR; TCRdb's table is partial and in-frame only. The sample lists some 35,000 clones; roughly 70% were seen once. Sequencing was carried out using blood. These receptors all stem from a person aged 55-75 years with breast cancer. CDR3s include the opening cysteine and the closing phenylalanine or tryptophan. D genes are given only for firm matches. Expanded clones are given a class, and other clones once, few, many or no size at all.

abundance	d_gene	v_gene	j_gene	CDR3nt	CDR3aa
.	.	TRBV28	TRBJ2-7	TGTGCCAGCAGTTTGAAAGTTGCGACTCTCTCCTACGAGCAGTACTTC	CASSLKVATLSYEQYF
.	TRBD1	TRBV20-1	TRBJ1-2	TGCAGTGCCAGACAGGGTTATGGCTACACCTTC	CSARQGYGYTF
once	.	TRBV7-2	TRBJ2-7	TGTGCCAGCAGCTTAGGGGCCAGGGCCTACGAGCAGTACTTC	CASSLGARAYEQYF
.	TRBD1	TRBV28	TRBJ1-2	TGTGCCAGCAGTTCCCGAAGGGGGCTGGTAAACCGCAACTATGGCTACACCTTC	CASSSRRGLVNRNYGYTF
.	TRBD2	TRBV27	TRBJ2-3	TGTGCCAGCAATAGACTAGCGGGGGATAGCACAGATACGCAGTATTTT	CASNRLAGDSTDTQYF
.	TRBD1	TRBV5-1	TRBJ2-6	TGCGCCAGCAGCTTACAGGGGACAGGGGGGACTGGGGCCAACGTCCTGACTTTC	CASSLQGTGGTGANVLTF
.	.	TRBV5-1	TRBJ2-7	TGCGCCAGCAGCTTGGCGGCCGGCCCTTACGAGCAGTACTTC	CASSLAAGPYEQYF
.	.	TRBV21-1	TRBJ1-1	TGTGCCAGCAGAATCACAGGGCGGGACACTGAAGCTTTCTTT	CASRITGRDTEAFF
.	TRBD2	TRBV10-3	TRBJ2-3	TGTGCCATCGGAAACTTGGCGGGAGGGCCCGCAGATACGCAGTATTTT	CAIGNLAGGPADTQYF
.	TRBD2	TRBV6-6	TRBJ2-7	TGTGCCAGCAGGACCACGGGACTAGTCTACGAGCAGTACTTC	CASRTTGLVYEQYF
.	.	TRBV29-1	TRBJ1-1	TGCAGCGTTGAAACCGGAGGGGACACTGAAGCTTTCTTT	CSVETGGDTEAFF
few	TRBD1	TRBV19	TRBJ1-5	TGTGCCAGTAGTACACCGGGACAGAGTTATAGCAATCAGCCCCAGCATTTT	CASSTPGQSYSNQPQHF
.	TRBD1	TRBV7-9	TRBJ2-7	TGTGCCAGCAGCTTATCCGGGACAGGGAACGAGCAGTACTTC	CASSLSGTGNEQYF
.	TRBD2	TRBV5-1	TRBJ2-1	TGCGCCAGCAGCCAGACTAGCCCCAATGAGCAGTTCTTC	CASSQTSPNEQFF
.	.	TRBV19	TRBJ1-4	TGTGCCAGTAGTCCCGGACAGACACGAAATAATGAAAAACTGTTTTTT	CASSPGQTRNNEKLFF
.	TRBD2	TRBV25-1	TRBJ2-7	TGTGCCAGCAGTGAATTCGCGGGACTAGCGGGGCGGGGTTACGAGCAGTACTTC	CASSEFAGLAGRGYEQYF
.	.	TRBV2	TRBJ1-1	TGTGCCAGCTCGTACACTGAAGCTTTCTTT	CASSYTEAFF
.	TRBD2	TRBV6-1	TRBJ2-7	TGTGCCAGCAGTGAAAGGCCTAGCGGGGGGTCCAAAACCTACGAGCAGTACTTC	CASSERPSGGSKTYEQYF
few	TRBD1	TRBV2	TRBJ2-6	TGTGCCAGCAGTGAAACCAGGGGGTCTGGGGCCAACGTCCTGACTTTC	CASSETRGSGANVLTF
.	.	TRBV2	TRBJ1-3	TGTGCCAGCACTCCTCTAGGTGGGGGTGCTGGAAACACCATATATTTT	CASTPLGGGAGNTIYF
.	.	TRBV6-6	TRBJ1-4	TGTGCCAGCAGCCTCCGCCAGGAACTGTTTTTT	CASSLRQELFF
.	.	TRBV30	TRBJ1-6	TGTGCCTGGAGTGTAATTTTTAACAGGCCCAGCGGGTCACCCCTCCACTTT	CAWSVIFNRPSGSPLHF
.	.	TRBV6-6	TRBJ1-1	TGTGCCAGCACCCGCCTCTGGGGGCAGCAGAACACTGAAGCTTTCTTT	CASTRLWGQQNTEAFF
.	TRBD1	TRBV19	TRBJ1-2	TGTGCCAGTAGTGACAGGGGTCGGTATGGCTACACCTTC	CASSDRGRYGYTF
.	TRBD2	TRBV5-1	TRBJ2-7	TGCGCCAGCAGCTTGGGGGGAACGACTAGCGGGAGGTTGTCTGTGTACGAGCAGTACTTC	CASSLGGTTSGRLSVYEQYF
.	TRBD2	TRBV28	TRBJ2-5	TGTGCCAGCAGGGACCCGACTAGCGGGAGGGGAGAGACCCAGTACTTC	CASRDPTSGRGETQYF
few	.	TRBV7-9	TRBJ2-2	TGTGCCAGCAACTGGGGGACACGCGCCTCCGGGGAGCTGTTTTTT	CASNWGTRASGELFF
once	.	TRBV28	TRBJ1-2	TGTGCCAGCAGTCTCCGTTCGAACTATGGCTACACCTTC	CASSLRSNYGYTF
few	TRBD1	TRBV7-2	TRBJ2-7	TGTGCCAGCAGCTTAGCTCGGATTCCAGGGGGCGAGCAGTACTTC	CASSLARIPGGEQYF
.	.	TRBV25-1	TRBJ1-5	TGTGCCAGCAGTGATTCAGGAGGGGTCGGGCAGCCCCAGCATTTT	CASSDSGGVGQPQHF
.	.	TRBV2	TRBJ1-3	TGTGCCAGCAGTGGTGACCGAAACACCATATATTTT	CASSGDRNTIYF
.	.	TRBV4-1	TRBJ1-1	TGCGCCAGCAGCCAAGACCCCGGACAGTTGAACACTGAAGCTTTCTTT	CASSQDPGQLNTEAFF
.	TRBD1	TRBV5-1	TRBJ1-1	TGCGCCAGCAGCTTTGGGACAGGAGAAGCTTTCTTT	CASSFGTGEAFF
few	TRBD2	TRBV4-1	TRBJ2-1	TGCGCCAGCAGCCAAGACGGGGGCGGGAGGGGTTACAATGAGCAGTTCTTC	CASSQDGGGRGYNEQFF
.	TRBD2	TRBV18	TRBJ2-7	TGTGCCAGCTCTCCCCTGACAGGGACTAGCGGGTCAGAGCAGTACTTC	CASSPLTGTSGSEQYF
.	TRBD2	TRBV29-1	TRBJ2-1	TGCAGCCTTGAGCGGGGGGGCTACAATGAGCAGTTCTTC	CSLERGGYNEQFF
.	.	TRBV7-3	TRBJ2-3	TGTGCCAGCAGCTTCGACGGCCTATACACAGATACGCAGTATTTT	CASSFDGLYTDTQYF
.	.	TRBV19	TRBJ1-2	TGTGCCAGTCGAGGGCGGGGGGAGAACTATGGCTACACCTTC	CASRGRGENYGYTF
.	.	TRBV5-5	TRBJ2-3	TGTGCCAGCAGCCCCAATACAGATACGCAGTATTTT	CASSPNTDTQYF
.	.	TRBV11-2	TRBJ1-2	TGTGCCAGCAGCTTAGACAGGGTCTATGGCTACACCTTC	CASSLDRVYGYTF
.	.	TRBV5-5	TRBJ1-5	TGTGCCAGCAGCTTGGAAGGAACCCAGCCCCAGCATTTT	CASSLEGTQPQHF
.	TRBD1	TRBV5-1	TRBJ1-3	TGCGCCAGCAGCACGGGACAGGGGCTCGGAAACACCATATATTTT	CASSTGQGLGNTIYF
.	.	TRBV7-2	TRBJ2-7	TGTGCCAGCAGCTTAGGGACAGCCTACGAGCAGTACTTC	CASSLGTAYEQYF
few	.	TRBV5-4	TRBJ1-2	TGTGCCAGCAGCTCGGGGTCTACCTATGGCTACACCTTC	CASSSGSTYGYTF
.	.	TRBV7-8	TRBJ1-3	TGTGCCAGCAGCTTAGATCCGGGATCGGGAAACACCATATATTTT	CASSLDPGSGNTIYF
.	.	TRBV7-9	TRBJ1-1	TGTGCCAGCAGCTCGAGGACCGTGAACACTGAAGCTTTCTTT	CASSSRTVNTEAFF
.	.	TRBV6-6	TRBJ1-5	TGTGCCAGCACCCACCCCGGGGGCGTTTTCAATCAGCCCCAGCATTTT	CASTHPGGVFNQPQHF
few	.	TRBV7-9	TRBJ1-1	TGTGCCAGCAGCTCCACCTTCACTGAAGCTTTCTTT	CASSSTFTEAFF
.	.	TRBV6-6	TRBJ1-5	TGTGCCAGCAGTTACGTGGCGGCCGTCCGCAATCAGCCCCAGCATTTT	CASSYVAAVRNQPQHF
few	.	TRBV6-6	TRBJ2-7	TGTGCCAGCAGAAGGGACAACTACGAGCAGTACTTC	CASRRDNYEQYF
.	.	TRBV6-5	TRBJ2-3	TGTGCCAGCCGAGGGTGGGAAAGGGATACGCAGTATTTT	CASRGWERDTQYF
few	.	TRBV7-2	TRBJ1-6	TGTGCCAGCAGCTTAGGTTCCACAGCTTACGCGCCCCTCCACTTT	CASSLGSTAYAPLHF
once	.	TRBV4-1	TRBJ1-2	TGCGCCAGCAGCCGACCCGACAGACAGTCCTATGGCTACACCTTC	CASSRPDRQSYGYTF